A selection of T cell receptor beta chains follows, all from one sample in a study of cytomegalovirus exposure and HLA in healthy donors. Produced via immunoSEQ multiplex PCR; TCRdb's table is partial and in-frame only. The sample consists of about 57,000 clones, more than 80% of them appearing once. The sequenced sample consisted of PBMCs. All receptors derive from a woman under 30 in good health and CMV-seronegative. CDR3s include the opening cysteine and the closing phenylalanine or tryptophan.

TRBJ2-1	TRBV7-7	CASSPGTASEQFF
TRBJ2-7	TRBV7-2	CASSLKLRGYEQYF
TRBJ2-3	TRBV4-2	CASSLTAQGVDTQYF
TRBJ2-1	TRBV30	CAWSVRDRLYNEQFF
TRBJ1-2	TRBV30	CAWTGFYGYTF
TRBJ2-7	TRBV5-6	CASSLTGQSYEQYF
TRBJ1-4	TRBV28	CASSPGGAQEKLFF
TRBJ2-3	TRBV2	CASGAGGPTDTQYF
TRBJ1-5	TRBV27	CASSPLRDRDQPQHF
TRBJ1-4	TRBV11-2	CASSPSFLGQGDEKLFF